The 15 T cell receptor beta chains below all came from one sample that was sequenced in a study of T cell responses to AZD1222 COVID-19 vaccine. TCRdb keeps only in-frame clones here, not all; method: immunoSEQ multiplex PCR. The table shows around 150,000 clones, with about 90% occurring only once. The source material was peripheral blood, sampled on day 0 of AZD1222 vaccination. The source of these receptors is an adult in good health.

V is TRBV7-2 and J is TRBJ2-5, with 7 bases that match TRBD2. J gave up 9 bases and V 5 bases, and 6 bases lay outside the gene matches. The CDR3 runs to 12 residues. The germline V gene encodes CDR1 SGHTA and CDR2 FQGNSA. The CDR3 region is CASSTPREAQYF. The CDR3 DNA follows: TGTGCCAGCAGCACTCCCCGGGAGGCCCAGTACTTC.

The rearrangement joins TRBV7-6 to TRBJ1-2, with D tentatively TRBD1 (5 bases). Looked up from germline, CDR1 is SGHVS and CDR2 is FNYEAQ. Trimming removed 3 bases at V and 3 bases at J, with 23 bases between. This CDR3 is 18 amino acids long. The CDR3 loop reads CASSLAGLPPQLDYGYTF. CDR3 coding DNA: TGTGCCAGCAGCTTGGCAGGGCTTCCGCCTCAACTCGACTATGGCTACACCTTC.

This clone was counted only a few times. V is TRBV5-5 and J is TRBJ1-2; 9 positions match TRBD1. Germline lookup yields CDR1 SGHKS and CDR2 YYEKEE (reference sequence). After removal of 5 bases from V and 3 bases from J, the junction contained 8 bases not matched to a gene. The CDR3 spans 15 residues. CDR3 bases: TGTGCCAGCAGTAGGAGGACAGGGGCTGACTATGGCTACACCTTC. It translates to CASSRRTGADYGYTF.

The genes are TRBV2 and TRBJ1-6, with D unclear. The germline V and J ends were trimmed by 8 bases and 7 bases, with 12 bases remaining between them. The CDR3 runs to 13 residues. CDR1 is SNHLY and CDR2 is FYNNEI in the germline V gene. The CDR3 DNA follows: TGTGCCAGCTTCTATTCGGAGAATTCACCCCTCCACTTT. Protein product: CASFYSENSPLHF.

The rearrangement joins TRBV4-1 to TRBJ1-5; no clear D gene. Trimming removed 1 base at V and 5 bases at J, with 6 bases between. The CDR3 length is 13 residues. The V gene's germline CDR1 is MGHRA and CDR2 YSYEKL. This CDR3 is CASSQASYQPQHF. The CDR3, as DNA: TGCGCCAGCAGCCAAGCGTCGTATCAGCCCCAGCATTTT.

V and J are TRBV27 and TRBJ1-1; D call uncertain. The V gene's germline CDR1 is MNHEY and CDR2 SMNVEV (reference sequence). V gave up 2 bases and J gave up 3 bases, with 7 bases separating them. The CDR3 contains 13 residues. In nucleotides, the CDR3 is TGTGCCAGCAGTTTAGGGTCCGACACTGAAGCTTTCTTT. Amino acids: CASSLGSDTEAFF.

V gene TRBV27 combines with J gene TRBJ1-4; D is uncertain. The CDR3 is made up of 16 amino acids. Trimming stripped 4 bases from V and 8 bases from J, with 20 bases between. CDR1 is MNHEY and CDR2 is SMNVEV in the germline V gene (reference sequence). The CDR3: CASSSPRTTQDEKLFF. The CDR3 DNA reads TGTGCCAGCAGTTCCCCCCGGACGACCCAGGACGAAAAACTGTTTTTT.

In this sample, this clone turned up a few times. DNA of the CDR3: TGTGCCAGCAGCGCCCCCCTAGGGGGCATAACTAATGAAAAACTGTTTTTT. Protein: CASSAPLGGITNEKLFF. The V call is TRBV9, the J call TRBJ1-4; 7 bases align to TRBD1. Germline trimming cut 3 bases from V and 1 base from J; bases unmatched to any gene: 9. This CDR3 is 17 amino acids long. Germline-derived CDR1 and CDR2 are SGDLS and YYNGEE.

V is TRBV2 and J is TRBJ1-5, with a possible D match to TRBD1 (6 bases). CDR3 length equals 16 residues. Germline loops: CDR1 SNHLY, CDR2 FYNNEI. V was pared by 5 bases and J by 0 bases, with 14 bases between. The CDR3 coding sequence is TGTGCCAGCAGTATATCGGGGACACTTAGCAATCAGCCCCAGCATTTT. It encodes CASSISGTLSNQPQHF.

The CDR3 is CASSQGSGHPSYEQYF. The CDR3 bases are TGCGCCAGCAGCCAAGGGTCTGGGCATCCTTCCTACGAGCAGTACTTC. V gene TRBV4-3 combines with J gene TRBJ2-7; D is unclear. The germline gives CDR1 LGHNA, CDR2 YSLEER. The CDR3 consists of 16 residues. The V and J ends lost 1 base and 1 base respectively, with 14 bases between them.

Notes on this clone: At one end the junction does not follow the germline gene, possibly because of a read error. The rearrangement joins TRBV18 to TRBJ1-6, with D tentatively TRBD1 (5 bases). The CDR3 loop spans 14 amino acids. CDR1 is KGHSH and CDR2 is LQKENI in the germline V gene. This CDR3 reads CATSRGADNSPLHF. As DNA, the CDR3 is TGTGCCACCTCAAGAGGGGCTGATAATTCACCCCTCCACTTT.

This chain links TRBV7-9 with TRBJ2-7; TRBD2 might be the D (6 bases). Trimming stripped 5 bases from V and 6 bases from J, with 14 bases between. Per germline, CDR1 SEHNR and CDR2 FQNEAQ (reference sequence). This CDR3 is 13 amino acids long. The CDR3 sequence: CASSVHLEGEQYF. Written as DNA, the CDR3 is TGTGCCAGCAGCGTCCATCTGGAGGGCGAGCAGTACTTC.

The V gene is TRBV29-1, the J gene TRBJ1-2; TRBD1 matches at 8 bases. V trimming: 6 bases; J trimming: 6 bases; junction bases outside the gene matches: 6. CDR3 length: 12 amino acids. The germline gives CDR1 SQVTM, CDR2 ANQGSEA. The DNA of the CDR3 is TGCAGCGTGGCAAGACAGGGGCATGGCTACACCTTC. Translation gives CSVARQGHGYTF.

The V gene is TRBV28, the J gene TRBJ2-1; 11 bases are a match to TRBD2. Germline lookup yields CDR1 MDHEN and CDR2 SYDVKM. CDR3 length: 16 amino acids. V gave up 3 bases and J gave up 7 bases; unmatched junction bases: 8. Here the CDR3 reads CASSLPGTSGRNEQFF. Written as DNA, the CDR3 is TGTGCCAGCAGTTTGCCTGGGACTAGCGGCCGGAATGAGCAGTTCTTC.

V and J are TRBV30 and TRBJ1-4; D gene unclear. Germline V lookup: CDR1 GTSNPN, CDR2 SVGIG (reference sequence). The CDR3 has 14 amino acids. Trimming shortened V by 2 bases and J by 8 bases, and 15 bases separated the two germline ends. DNA for the CDR3: TGTGCCTGGAGTCTCCCTGGGTACGGCGAAAAACTGTTTTTT. The encoded protein is CAWSLPGYGEKLFF.